This T cell receptor (beta chain) was captured in a study of sequential checkpoint blockade in melanoma (dated by TCRdb to about 2019). The study in broad terms: Patients were assigned by 1:1 randomization to either first-line nivolumab followed by ipilimumab (arm A) or ipilimumab followed by nivolumab (arm B). Maintenance nivolumab was given following each of the two trial sequences. What the authors observed across the whole study: The model for predicting response that combines TCR metrics with mutation burden needs to be validated in larger, independent patient cohorts.

With regard to this clone: It has no known antigen specificity. No much larger clone exists at a distance of one base, and base qualities are not known.

TCRbeta CDR3 regions were immunosequenced from genomic DNA with the immunoSEQ Assay. Before high-throughput sequencing, genomic DNA was amplified using bias-controlled multiplex PCR. The authors' analysis ran thus. To quantify the absolute abundance of each unique TCRbeta CDR3 region, the sequences were collapsed and filtered. Clonality, defined as 1 minus Pielou's evenness, was calculated using only productive rearrangements. A previously published method was used to identify clones with significantly greater frequencies in on-treatment samples than in baseline samples. What TCRdb holds here is the immuneACCESS table cut down to in-frame rearrangements. Part of the clones is not present; checked against another copy, under half of the missing clones reflect an unresolved V gene, and the others are unexplained. The V and J calls and clone size come from that table; D and trimming were worked out from the DNA. A total of tens of thousands of clones appear in this sample, more than 75% of them only once. Of the sample, around 10% is held by the ten largest clones.

The sample's treatment or condition label is to be understood as: randomized to nivolumab then ipilimumab (arm A) or the reverse (arm B). None of the patients in the trial had previously been given DNA-damaging chemotherapy. Thawed PBMCs were sorted on a FACS Aria II flow cytometer to isolate live CD3+CD8+ cells negative for CD19 and CD56. CheckMate 064, a randomized, open-label phase II trial of sequential checkpoint blockade, was the source of the samples, all of which came from patients with melanoma. Peripheral blood mononuclear cells were obtained through leukapheresis, purified using Ficoll-Paque, and frozen in human serum containing approximately 10% DMSO. Purity of sorted blood CD3+CD8+ cells was verified at >98% immediately after sorting, followed by DNA extraction. The sequenced sample was CD8+ T cells sorted from blood (inferred from file names), obtained from a patient given nivolumab and ipilimumab in sequence. This sequence was found in a human donor with melanoma.

The CDR3 is CASSLSGASKQYF. The nucleotide sequence is given as TGTGCCAGCAGTTTATCGGGTGCTTCGAAGCAGTACTTC. Recombination linked TRBV28 to TRBJ2-7, with the D gene not confidently named. At the junction V is shortened by 1 base and J by 8 bases, with 12 bases in between. Spanning cysteine to phenylalanine, the CDR3 consists of 13 amino acids. Here the CDR3 DNA is all that survives: 39 bases in frame from base 1. CDR1 and CDR2 were assigned from the germline V gene as MDHEN and SYDVKM.